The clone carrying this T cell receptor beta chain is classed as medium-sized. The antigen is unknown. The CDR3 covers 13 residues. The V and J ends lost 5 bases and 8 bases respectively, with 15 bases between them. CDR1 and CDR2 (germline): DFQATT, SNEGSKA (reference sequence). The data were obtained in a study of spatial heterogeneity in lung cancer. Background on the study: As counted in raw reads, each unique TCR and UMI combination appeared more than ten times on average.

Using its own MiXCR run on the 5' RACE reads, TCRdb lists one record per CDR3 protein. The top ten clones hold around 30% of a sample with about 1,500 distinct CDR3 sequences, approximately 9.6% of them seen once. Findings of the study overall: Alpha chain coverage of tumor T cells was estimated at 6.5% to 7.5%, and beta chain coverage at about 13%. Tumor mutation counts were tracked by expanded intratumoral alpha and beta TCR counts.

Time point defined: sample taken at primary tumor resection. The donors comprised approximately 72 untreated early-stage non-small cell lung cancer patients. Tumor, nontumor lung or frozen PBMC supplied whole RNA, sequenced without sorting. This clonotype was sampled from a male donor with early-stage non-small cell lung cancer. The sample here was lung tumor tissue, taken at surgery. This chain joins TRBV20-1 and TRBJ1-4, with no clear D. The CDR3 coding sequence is TGCAGTGCTCCTTCCGGGCTTGGGGAAAAACTGTTTTTT. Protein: CSAPSGLGEKLFF.